The following is a TCR beta chain sequence with its context. The sample belongs to a study of cytomegalovirus exposure and HLA in healthy donors. Trimming removed 5 bases from V and 3 bases from J; junction bases left unmatched: 4. Germline CDR1 and CDR2: SGHTA and FQGTGA. The CDR3 totals 15 residues. PCR was performed using 60 Vbeta and 13 Jbeta primers. Profiled with immunoSEQ multiplex PCR; TCRdb holds only in-frame clones, not every one. The top ten hold 4.5% to 5.5% of the sample, which has around 140,000 clones, roughly 80% seen once. This sequence originates from a man aged 35 to 55 in good health and CMV-seronegative. V usage is TRBV7-3 and J usage is TRBJ2-7; 13 bases fit TRBD2. The specimen was PBMCs. The CDR3 here is CASSRTSGGNYEQYF. The CDR3 DNA sequence: TGTGCCAGCAGCCGGACTAGCGGGGGCAACTACGAGCAGTACTTC.